This entry is about one T cell receptor beta chain. This entry belongs to a study of blood T cell repertoires in COVID-19. Study summary: Whether acute or convalescent, the COVID-19 samples came from the United States, Italy and Spain.

The data were produced by immunoSEQ multiplex PCR, yet TCRdb's version contains in-frame clones alone and is incomplete. The profile shows some 110,000 clones, roughly 88% of them singletons. V shed 4 bases and J shed 4 bases, with 23 bases lying between them. The CDR3 covers 17 residues. The germline gives CDR1 LGHDT, CDR2 YNNKEL (reference sequence). The receptor's source is a woman between 70 and 85 years old with acute or convalescent COVID-19. The sequencing sample was made of peripheral blood. J is TRBJ2-7 and V is TRBV3-1 (or the pseudogene TRBV3-2); tentatively, D is TRBD2 (7 bases). In DNA, the CDR3 is TGTGCCAGCAGCCCTAGGGGGAGGAGCGGGATGGCGTACGAGCAGTACTTC. This sequence encodes CASSPRGRSGMAYEQYF.